This section outlines one T cell receptor beta chain sequence together with its context. Its target is not known. Hyperthyroidism was newly diagnosed in patients aged 18 to 65 (duration under 2 months). The study excluded patients with uncontrolled infection, other autoimmune disease, pregnancy or lactation. This sample was included in a study of T cells in Graves' hyperthyroidism and ophthalmopathy. Findings and caveats of the study: In simple terms, a model built on 13 V-J features told ophthalmopathy apart from stable hyperthyroidism.

Researchers took RNA transcripts and amplified the TCR beta CDR3 regions from them. Researchers ran a first-round RT-PCR on the TCR CDR3 using the HTBI primer set. TCRdb reanalysed the multiplex PCR reads using MiXCR and keeps one entry per CDR3 protein. The table has 370,000 or so distinct CDR3 sequences, more than 20% seen once; the top ten hold around 70%. The length of the CDR3 is 15 residues. Germline-derived CDR1 and CDR2 are MNHNS and SASEGT. The ends lost 4 bases at V and 2 bases at J; junction bases unmatched: 4. The sample consisted of blood. The clonotype comes from a man in his fifties or sixties with Graves' hyperthyroidism. This sequence joins TRBV6-1 and TRBJ2-7; 11 bases are shared with TRBD2. The CDR3 bases are TGTGCCAGCAGTGCAACTAGCGGGAGACCCTACGAGCAGTACTTC. Translating it yields CASSATSGRPYEQYF.